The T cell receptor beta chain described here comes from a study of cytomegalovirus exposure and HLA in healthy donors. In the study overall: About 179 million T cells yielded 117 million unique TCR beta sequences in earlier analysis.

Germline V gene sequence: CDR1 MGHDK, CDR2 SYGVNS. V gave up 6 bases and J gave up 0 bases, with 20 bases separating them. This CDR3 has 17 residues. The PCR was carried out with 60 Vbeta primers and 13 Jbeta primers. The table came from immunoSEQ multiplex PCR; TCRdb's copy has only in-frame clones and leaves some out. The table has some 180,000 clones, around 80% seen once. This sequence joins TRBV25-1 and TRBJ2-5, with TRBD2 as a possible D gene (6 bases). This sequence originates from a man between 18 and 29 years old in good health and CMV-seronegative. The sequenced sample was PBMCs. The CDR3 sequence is CASRGRGNRDYQETQYF. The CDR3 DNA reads TGTGCCAGCAGAGGCCGAGGAAACCGGGACTACCAAGAGACCCAGTACTTC.